These T cell receptor beta chains were read from a single sample in a study of blood T cell repertoires in COVID-19. Repertoires were generated with immunoSEQ multiplex PCR, while TCRdb's copy carries only in-frame clones and drops some. The sample yields some 200,000 clones, about 80% seen once. Material: PBMCs or T cells enriched from blood (not recorded which). The source of these receptors is a middle-aged man who had recovered from COVID-19. The CDR3 runs from the conserved cysteine through the conserved F or W. Each record gives: J gene, V gene, clone size, D gene, CDR3 protein, CDR3 DNA. A D gene is named only where the DNA matches it firmly. Clone size, where shown, is once, few, many, or a class for clones that have expanded.

j_gene: TRBJ1-2
v_gene: TRBV6-5
abundance: .
d_gene: .
CDR3aa: CATREYGYTF
CDR3nt: TGTGCCACCCGGGAGTATGGCTACACCTTC

j_gene: TRBJ1-2
v_gene: TRBV2
abundance: .
d_gene: .
CDR3aa: CASHRATNYGYTF
CDR3nt: TGTGCCAGCCACAGAGCAACTAACTATGGCTACACCTTC

j_gene: TRBJ1-2
v_gene: TRBV28
abundance: few
d_gene: TRBD1
CDR3aa: CASSPPDRGRIF
CDR3nt: TGTGCCAGCAGTCCCCCGGACAGGGGGCGCATTTTC

j_gene: TRBJ2-1
v_gene: TRBV6-5
abundance: .
d_gene: TRBD2
CDR3aa: CASSYSRGTSPNEQFF
CDR3nt: TGTGCCAGCAGTTACTCGCGGGGGACTAGCCCGAATGAGCAGTTCTTC

j_gene: TRBJ1-2
v_gene: TRBV5-5
abundance: .
d_gene: .
CDR3aa: CASSLVGPGTDGYTF
CDR3nt: TGTGCCAGCAGCTTGGTCGGTCCAGGGACTGATGGCTACACCTTC

j_gene: TRBJ1-2
v_gene: TRBV19
abundance: .
d_gene: .
CDR3aa: CASSIAARGSSNYGYTF
CDR3nt: TGTGCCAGTAGTATAGCCGCCCGCGGGAGCTCTAACTATGGCTACACCTTC

j_gene: TRBJ1-4
v_gene: TRBV6-5
abundance: .
d_gene: TRBD1
CDR3aa: CASSYARGPNEKLFF
CDR3nt: TGTGCCAGCAGTTACGCCAGGGGGCCTAATGAAAAACTGTTTTTT

j_gene: TRBJ2-1
v_gene: TRBV24-1
abundance: .
d_gene: TRBD1
CDR3aa: CATSEPGTGTNEQFF
CDR3nt: TGTGCCACTTCTGAACCCGGGACAGGAACCAATGAGCAGTTCTTC

j_gene: TRBJ2-7
v_gene: TRBV4-1
abundance: .
d_gene: .
CDR3aa: CASSLGPGGPSYEQYF
CDR3nt: TGCGCCAGCAGCCTCGGTCCAGGAGGCCCCTCCTACGAGCAGTACTTC

j_gene: TRBJ1-1
v_gene: TRBV19
abundance: .
d_gene: TRBD1
CDR3aa: CASSAPTGPNTEAFF
CDR3nt: TGTGCCAGTAGTGCCCCGACAGGGCCCAACACTGAAGCTTTCTTT

j_gene: TRBJ2-2
v_gene: TRBV3-1/TRBV3-2
abundance: .
d_gene: .
CDR3aa: CASSQDGGELFF
CDR3nt: TGTGCCAGCAGCCAAGACGGGGGGGAGCTGTTTTTT

j_gene: TRBJ1-2
v_gene: TRBV2
abundance: .
d_gene: TRBD1
CDR3aa: CANPATGQADYGYTF
CDR3nt: TGTGCCAACCCCGCCACAGGACAGGCAGACTATGGCTACACCTTC

j_gene: TRBJ1-1
v_gene: TRBV4-3
abundance: .
d_gene: .
CDR3aa: CASSRTQVGRTEAFF
CDR3nt: TGCGCCAGCAGCCGCACTCAGGTGGGGAGAACTGAAGCTTTCTTT

j_gene: TRBJ2-5
v_gene: TRBV5-4
abundance: .
d_gene: TRBD2
CDR3aa: CASSFSGLAGETQYF
CDR3nt: TGTGCCAGCAGCTTTTCGGGACTAGCGGGGGAGACCCAGTACTTC

j_gene: TRBJ1-4
v_gene: TRBV5-1
abundance: .
d_gene: .
CDR3aa: CASSRMRASLGGDEKLFF
CDR3nt: TGCGCCAGCAGCCGCATGAGGGCTTCGCTTGGAGGGGATGAAAAACTGTTTTTT

j_gene: TRBJ1-1
v_gene: TRBV29-1
abundance: once
d_gene: .
CDR3aa: CSALREGTEAFF
CDR3nt: TGCAGCGCCCTGAGGGAAGGGACTGAAGCTTTCTTT

j_gene: TRBJ2-1
v_gene: TRBV7-2
abundance: .
d_gene: .
CDR3aa: CASSLVRPEQFF
CDR3nt: TGTGCCAGCAGCTTAGTTCGTCCGGAGCAGTTCTTC

j_gene: TRBJ1-5
v_gene: TRBV4-2
abundance: .
d_gene: .
CDR3aa: CASSQDLEQPQHF
CDR3nt: TGTGCCAGCAGCCAAGATCTGGAGCAGCCCCAGCATTTT

j_gene: TRBJ2-2
v_gene: TRBV4-1
abundance: .
d_gene: TRBD2
CDR3aa: CASRTTGLADPSWLSGELFF
CDR3nt: TGCGCCAGCAGGACTACCGGACTAGCGGACCCTTCTTGGTTATCCGGGGAGCTGTTTTTT

j_gene: TRBJ1-1
v_gene: TRBV12-5
abundance: .
d_gene: TRBD1
CDR3aa: CASGLAAGGPNTEAFF
CDR3nt: TGTGCTAGTGGTTTGGCGGCAGGGGGCCCGAACACTGAAGCTTTCTTT

j_gene: TRBJ2-7
v_gene: TRBV7-9
abundance: .
d_gene: TRBD2
CDR3aa: CASNTGGTYEQYF
CDR3nt: TGTGCCAGCAACACGGGAGGCACCTACGAGCAGTACTTC

j_gene: TRBJ1-6
v_gene: TRBV7-9
abundance: .
d_gene: .
CDR3aa: CASSLRDLNSPLHF
CDR3nt: TGTGCCAGCAGTCTCAGGGACTTAAATTCACCCCTCCACTTT

j_gene: TRBJ2-2
v_gene: TRBV4-1
abundance: once
d_gene: .
CDR3aa: CASSPRGSGGELFF
CDR3nt: TGCGCCAGCAGCCCGCGAGGGAGCGGCGGGGAGCTGTTTTTT

j_gene: TRBJ2-2
v_gene: TRBV15
abundance: .
d_gene: TRBD1
CDR3aa: CATSRGQGDTGELFF
CDR3nt: TGTGCCACCAGCAGAGGACAGGGGGACACCGGGGAGCTGTTTTTT

j_gene: TRBJ1-1
v_gene: TRBV18
abundance: few
d_gene: .
CDR3aa: CASSPDSREAFF
CDR3nt: TGTGCCAGCTCACCAGACAGCCGCGAAGCTTTCTTT

j_gene: TRBJ1-1
v_gene: TRBV24-1
abundance: .
d_gene: .
CDR3aa: CATSEVWGPGAFF
CDR3nt: TGTGCCACCAGTGAGGTGTGGGGGCCGGGAGCTTTCTTT

j_gene: TRBJ2-3
v_gene: TRBV9
abundance: once
d_gene: .
CDR3aa: CASSFRLGETDTQYF
CDR3nt: TGTGCCAGCAGCTTCCGCCTCGGGGAGACAGATACGCAGTATTTT

j_gene: TRBJ2-7
v_gene: TRBV2
abundance: .
d_gene: TRBD1
CDR3aa: CASSKGTGTGRAEQYF
CDR3nt: TGTGCCAGCAGTAAAGGAACGGGGACAGGGAGGGCAGAGCAGTACTTC

j_gene: TRBJ1-2
v_gene: TRBV21-1
abundance: .
d_gene: .
CDR3aa: CASSAQGFGYTF
CDR3nt: TGTGCCAGCAGCGCTCAGGGGTTTGGCTACACCTTC

j_gene: TRBJ1-3
v_gene: TRBV5-1
abundance: few
d_gene: .
CDR3aa: CASSFDSFSGNTIYF
CDR3nt: TGCGCCAGCAGCTTCGACAGCTTCTCTGGAAACACCATATATTTT

j_gene: TRBJ1-1
v_gene: TRBV11-3
abundance: once
d_gene: .
CDR3aa: CASSLARQAEAFF
CDR3nt: TGTGCCAGCAGCTTAGCACGACAGGCTGAAGCTTTCTTT

j_gene: TRBJ2-1
v_gene: TRBV7-3
abundance: .
d_gene: TRBD1
CDR3aa: CASSTTGGPYNEQFF
CDR3nt: TGTGCCAGCAGCACAACAGGGGGACCCTACAATGAGCAGTTCTTC

j_gene: TRBJ2-4
v_gene: TRBV5-5
abundance: .
d_gene: .
CDR3aa: CASSLEQRPYNLAKNIQYF
CDR3nt: TGTGCCAGCAGCTTGGAACAGAGACCATATAACCTAGCCAAAAACATTCAGTACTTC

j_gene: TRBJ1-2
v_gene: TRBV7-2
abundance: .
d_gene: TRBD1
CDR3aa: CASSLSGTGRYGYTF
CDR3nt: TGTGCCAGCAGCTTATCGGGGACAGGGCGCTATGGCTACACCTTC

j_gene: TRBJ2-7
v_gene: TRBV11-2
abundance: .
d_gene: TRBD1
CDR3aa: CASSLVLTGGTYEQYF
CDR3nt: TGTGCCAGCAGCTTAGTTCTGACAGGGGGTACCTACGAGCAGTACTTC

j_gene: TRBJ2-2
v_gene: TRBV7-9
abundance: .
d_gene: TRBD1
CDR3aa: CASSSATRDRVTGELFF
CDR3nt: TGTGCCAGCAGCTCAGCGACCCGGGACAGGGTAACCGGGGAGCTGTTTTTT

j_gene: TRBJ1-5
v_gene: TRBV27
abundance: .
d_gene: .
CDR3aa: CASSPDDSNQPQHF
CDR3nt: TGTGCCAGCAGTCCAGATGATAGCAATCAGCCCCAGCATTTT

j_gene: TRBJ2-4
v_gene: TRBV11-1
abundance: .
d_gene: .
CDR3aa: CASSSNSGDIQYF
CDR3nt: TGTGCCAGCAGCTCCAACTCCGGGGACATTCAGTACTTC

j_gene: TRBJ1-5
v_gene: TRBV2
abundance: .
d_gene: .
CDR3aa: CASSGQGWDQPQHF
CDR3nt: TGTGCCAGCAGTGGGCAGGGGTGGGATCAGCCCCAGCATTTT

j_gene: TRBJ1-1
v_gene: TRBV7-2
abundance: .
d_gene: .
CDR3aa: CASSHGQGNTEAFF
CDR3nt: TGTGCCAGCAGCCATGGGCAGGGGAACACTGAAGCTTTCTTT